This paragraph covers one TCR beta chain sequence. The CDR3 has 15 amino acids. V lost 2 bases and J lost 4; bases outside the gene matches: 7. Germline V lookup: CDR1 SNHLY, CDR2 FYNNEI. The data belong to a study of T cell changes during pregnancy in multiple sclerosis. Using immunoSEQ multiplex PCR, the repertoire was profiled, and TCRdb retains in-frame clones only, with some absent. The table has fewer than 65,000 clones, approximately 90% seen once. This rearrangement joins TRBV2 to TRBJ1-2; 7 bases are a match to TRBD1. This material consisted of CD4+ T cells from peripheral blood mononuclear cells, taken after pregnancy. The TCR comes from a female donor with multiple sclerosis, enrolled in a pregnancy study. CDR3 sequence reads: CASSETKGALYGYTF. DNA of the CDR3: TGTGCCAGCAGTGAAACAAAGGGGGCTCTCTATGGCTACACCTTC.